This T cell receptor (beta chain) comes out of a study of T cell responses to AZD1222 COVID-19 vaccine. With respect to this clone: As yet, its antigen is unknown.

Repertoires were generated with immunoSEQ multiplex PCR, while TCRdb's copy carries only in-frame clones and drops some. The sample includes tens of thousands of clones, 86% of them seen just once. Germline lookup yields CDR1 SGDLS and CDR2 YYNGEE. This CDR3 is 14 amino acids long. V lost 0 bases and J 5 bases, leaving 9 bases between the germline ends. Study-wide results and caveats: Donors, mostly white British, included more females; clonal diversity was possibly underestimated. Spike as a whole was targeted by vaccine-associated CD4 TCRs, dominant at 160-218 and 743-854. The study sampled repertoires only after the peak T cell response. Close to half of all spike-specific TCRs reportedly target regions of the variants that are unmutated.

The receptor's source is an adult who received the AZD1222 COVID-19 vaccine. The genes are TRBV9 and TRBJ2-4; no reliable D call. The sample here was peripheral blood, taken 28 days after the second AZD1222 dose. The CDR3 coding sequence is TGTGCCAGCAGCGTAGATAGCCTCCAAAACATTCAGTACTTC. Protein product: CASSVDSLQNIQYF.